A single sample gave rise to the 4 T cell receptor beta chains below, sequenced in a study of beta chain features in type 1 diabetes. Study results and limitations: TCRB CDR3s were moderately but significantly shorter in Type 1 diabetes patients in all four CD4+ subsets.

Antigens for these TCRs are unknown. Investigators reverse transcribed all isolated RNA, so they sequenced expressed TCRB transcripts. Method: immunoSEQ multiplex PCR; TCRdb's copy keeps in-frame clones and lacks some. The table shows about 650,000 clones, with about an eighth occurring only once. Sequencing was performed on naive CD4+ T cells from blood. The receptors shown here come from a man aged 25 to 45 with type 1 diabetes.

This clone has more than one count but fewer than ten. The chain joins TRBV18 to TRBJ2-5; D unclear. The V gene lost 1 base and the J gene lost 5 bases, with 11 bases spanning the gap. This CDR3 is 14 amino acids long. CDR1 and CDR2 from the germline V gene are KGHSH and LQKENI. CDR3: CASSPLTSGETQYF. The CDR3 bases are TGTGCCAGCTCACCACTCACGAGTGGGGAGACCCAGTACTTC. Based on the CDR3 plus reference TRBV18 and TRBJ2-5, the full variable domain is NAGVMQNPRHLVRRRGQEARLRCSPMKGHSHVYWYRQLPEEGLKFMVYLQKENIIDESGMPKERFSAEFPKEGPSILRIQQVVRGDSAAYFCASSPLTSGETQYFGPGTRLLVL.

The chain uses TRBV4-3 and TRBJ1-4, with D maybe TRBD1 (6 bases). The germline CDR1 and CDR2 sequences are LGHNA and YSLEER. The CDR3 consists of 16 residues. V was pared by 0 bases and J by 2 bases, with 10 bases between. The CDR3 DNA is TGCGCCAGCAGCCAAGATCGGGGGGCGACTAATGAAAAACTGTTTTTT. Amino acids: CASSQDRGATNEKLFF.

In this sample, this clone turned up a few times. The chain joins TRBV6-6 to TRBJ2-1; 8 positions agree with TRBD1. Unmatched junction bases numbered 9, after V lost 5 bases and J lost 6 bases. CDR1 and CDR2 (germline): MNHNY, SVGAGI (reference sequence). This CDR3 is 15 amino acids long. CDR3: CASSIRQGLGNEQFF. CDR3 in DNA: TGTGCCAGCAGTATTCGACAGGGGTTGGGCAATGAGCAGTTCTTC.

Only a few counts were recorded for this clone. The chain carries TRBV11-2 and TRBJ2-7; 12 bases agree with TRBD2. Germline V lookup: CDR1 SGHAT, CDR2 FQNNGV. V shed 2 bases, J shed 0 bases, and the junction held 5 bases outside the gene matches. The CDR3 is 17 amino acids. As DNA, the CDR3 is TGTGCCAGCAGCTTAATGTCGACTAGCGGGGGCTCCTACGAGCAGTACTTC. Translating it yields CASSLMSTSGGSYEQYF.